Described below is a single T cell receptor (beta chain) sequence and its context. Its antigen remains unknown. Sequenced by immunoSEQ multiplex PCR; TCRdb stores in-frame clones only, minus some. The table lists more than 20,000 clones, 80% to 85% of them singletons. The entry originates in a study of T cells in localized non-small cell lung cancer. Study-wide results and caveats: As only one tumor region underwent sequencing, heterogeneity remains possible. The study found T cell clonality highest in uninvolved adjacent lung, above tumor. Adjacent lung was found to contain a median roughly 58 of the top 100 tumor clones. In the blood, greater T cell density corresponded to longer overall survival.

CDR3 length: 16 amino acids. V gave up 7 bases and J gave up 5 bases, with 21 bases separating them. Germline loops: CDR1 SGHAT, CDR2 FQNNGV. This specimen consisted of PBMCs, obtained before any cancer treatment. The clonotype was recovered from a man between 40 and 69 years old with stage II lung adenocarcinoma. V and J are TRBV11-2 and TRBJ2-1; TRBD1 is a possible D gene (5 bases). CDR3 amino acids: CASNLRQRKGNNEQFF. Written as DNA, the CDR3 is TGTGCCAGCAACCTACGACAGAGAAAAGGGAACAATGAGCAGTTCTTC.